This record concerns one T cell receptor beta chain sequence. The source of the sample is a study of T-cell reconstitution after alpha-beta-depleted transplantation in children. Unique molecular identifiers were incorporated during preparation of the TCRbeta library. TCRdb re-called the PCR reads with MiXCR, one entry per CDR3 protein. Found here are roughly 500,000 distinct CDR3 sequences, approximately 29% of them singletons; the top ten hold less than 2.5%. Here the sequenced sample was PBMCs from the stem cell graft donor, taken from the stem cell graft. This clonotype was obtained from a human donor who donated a stem cell graft to a child with aplastic anemia.

This CDR3 reads CASSLALTTEQFF. The DNA of the CDR3 is TGCGCCAGCAGCTTGGCCCTGACTACCGAGCAGTTCTTC. The chain joins TRBV5-1 to TRBJ2-1; maybe TRBD2 (5 bases). Germline V gene lookup returns CDR1 SGHRS and CDR2 YFSETQ. V was shortened by 0 bases and J by 10 bases, with 11 bases between the two germline ends. This CDR3 has 13 residues.